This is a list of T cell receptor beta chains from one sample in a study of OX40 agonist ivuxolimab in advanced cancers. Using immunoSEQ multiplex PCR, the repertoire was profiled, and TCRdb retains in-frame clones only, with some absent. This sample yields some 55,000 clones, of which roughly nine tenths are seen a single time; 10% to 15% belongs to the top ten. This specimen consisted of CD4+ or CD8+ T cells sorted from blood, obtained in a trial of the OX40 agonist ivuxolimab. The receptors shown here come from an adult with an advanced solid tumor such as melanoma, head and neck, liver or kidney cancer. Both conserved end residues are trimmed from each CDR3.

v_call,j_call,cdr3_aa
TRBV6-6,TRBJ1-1,ASSYSGPTEAF
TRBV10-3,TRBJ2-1,AISESSTGNEQF
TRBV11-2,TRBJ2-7,ASSPWGQGSNEQY
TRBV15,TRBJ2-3,ATSRDRDTQY
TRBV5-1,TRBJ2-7,ASSLGVGAYEQY
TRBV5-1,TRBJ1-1,ASSGTGDRGTEAF
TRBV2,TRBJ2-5,ASSEGQQETQY
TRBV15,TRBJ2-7,ATSARTKGEQY
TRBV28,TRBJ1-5,ASSPGSTGYSNQPQH
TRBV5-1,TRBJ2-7,ASSLRDLLGEQY
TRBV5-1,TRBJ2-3,ASSRVPDNTDTQY
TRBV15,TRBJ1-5,ATSYYRGPQH
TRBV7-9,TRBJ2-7,ASSFELAYEQY
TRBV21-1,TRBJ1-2,ASSEGQGKGYT
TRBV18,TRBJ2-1,ASSGLAGGVDEQF
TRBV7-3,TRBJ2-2,ASSLSGELF
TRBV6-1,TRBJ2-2,ASSGLNTGELF
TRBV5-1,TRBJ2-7,ASSLGLRAYEQY
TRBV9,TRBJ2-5,ASSVVGRAETQY
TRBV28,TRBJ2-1,ASLAGGAYNEQF
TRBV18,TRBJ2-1,ASSRTSGGQYNEQF
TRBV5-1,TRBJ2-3,ASSLVTDTQY